Sequencing of this T cell receptor beta chain was carried out in a study of response to subunit inactivated influenza vaccine. TCRdb reprocessed the RT-PCR reads via MiXCR and lists one record per CDR3 protein. The repertoire consists of 150,000 to 200,000 distinct CDR3 sequences, with approximately 12% occurring once and the leading ten covering around 28%. Germline V CDR1 and CDR2: SGHTA, FQGNSA. The CDR3 has 15 residues. V was clipped by 5 bases and J by 1 base; unmatched bases: 7. The sample also formed part of further work on T cells expressing NK-cell markers. That work contributes: In generating TCR beta cDNA, 5'RACE template switching with UMIs was used. The sequencing cohort of eight donors included seven HCMV-seropositive individuals and one seronegative individual. What restricted sorting to alpha-beta TCR T cells in several experiments was an anti-gamma-delta TCR antibody. Roughly 6 of the donors carried dominant NKG2C+ clonotypes that took up roughly 1.0-8% of their CD8+ T cells.

This sequence originates from a man between 50 and 59 years old who received an inactivated influenza vaccine. Here the sequenced sample was CD8+ T cells sorted from PBMCs, taken roughly 12 days after vaccination. The gene calls are TRBV7-2 and TRBJ2-7; TRBD1 aligns across 8 bases. In DNA, the CDR3 is TGTGCCAGCAGCACCGACAGGGGACTGTCCTACGAGCAGTACTTC. It is translated as CASSTDRGLSYEQYF.